One and the same sample provided the 11 T cell receptor beta chains below, sequenced in a study of molecular identifiers for immune sequencing clone quantification. TCRdb analysed the PCR reads with MiXCR anew, one entry per CDR3 protein. In the table there are roughly 630,000 distinct CDR3 sequences, roughly 27% of which are singletons. Sequencing was done on a sample of naive CD8+ T cells from blood, with Jurkat cell RNA spiked in. Described subset: FACS-sorted CD8+CD4-CCR7+CD45RA+ naive T cells. The receptor source for this set is a human donor in good health. Some libraries in this study had Jurkat cell RNA spiked in.

The chain combines TRBV4-1 with TRBJ1-5; D might be TRBD1 (6 bases). Per the germline V gene, CDR1 is MGHRA and CDR2 is YSYEKL. Between the trimmed V and J ends, which lost 2 bases and 3 bases, there was a span of 17 bases. The CDR3 has 17 amino acids. The CDR3 protein is CASSQSGGGPYNQPQHF. CDR3 coding DNA: TGCGCCAGCAGCCAAAGTGGAGGGGGGCCCTACAATCAGCCCCAGCATTTT.

Concerning this clonotype itself: At one boundary the junction diverges from the germline segment, which might be a read error. The genes are TRBV20-1 and TRBJ1-6; D is undetermined. The CDR3 has 15 amino acids. Germline assignment: CDR1 DFQATT and CDR2 SNEGSKA (reference sequence). As DNA, the CDR3 is TGCAGTGCTAGAGTCGTGAGCTCCTATAATTCAACCCTCCACTTT. Protein: CSARVVSSYNSTLHF.

The V call is TRBV6-1, the J call TRBJ2-7; D remains unclear. V lost 3 bases to trimming and J lost 0 bases, with 15 bases between them. Germline-derived CDR1 and CDR2 are MNHNS and SASEGT. The CDR3 covers 16 residues. The CDR3 region has the DNA TGTGCCAGCAGTGAGCTCGTTGGCTTCGGCTCCTACGAGCAGTACTTC. Its protein product is CASSELVGFGSYEQYF.

This clonotype turned up a few times. The gene calls are TRBV4-3 and TRBJ2-7; tentatively, D is TRBD2 (7 bases). The germline CDR1 and CDR2 sequences are LGHNA and YSLEER. This CDR3 is 14 amino acids long. V lost 3 bases and J lost 6, with 15 bases in between. As DNA, the CDR3 is TGCGCCAGCAGCCAGGGGGGGGCGGTCCTCGAGCAGTACTTC. Protein: CASSQGGAVLEQYF.

This clonotype turned up a few times. The chain is built from TRBV12-3 or TRBV12-4 and TRBJ1-1; the D is unclear. CDR3 size: 13 residues. The ends were cut back, 6 bases at V and 9 bases at J, with 17 bases in the middle. The CDR3 sequence is CASRLTTDGQAFF. Here the CDR3 DNA reads TGTGCCAGCAGACTGACTACCGACGGGCAAGCTTTCTTT.

This clonotype has a handful of counts. The gene calls are TRBV12-3 or TRBV12-4 and TRBJ1-2, with unresolved D. There are 17 residues in the CDR3. Deletions cut 2 bases from V and 4 bases from J, with 20 bases between. DNA of the CDR3: TGTGCCAGCAGTTTACTATTAACAGCCCAGAGAAGCTATGGCTACACCTTC. It codes for CASSLLLTAQRSYGYTF.

There are a few counts of this clonotype. V usage is TRBV6-1 and J usage is TRBJ1-5, with D unclear. With 5 bases removed from V and 4 bases from J, the gap between germline ends came to 3 bases. CDR1 and CDR2 from the germline V gene are MNHNS and SASEGT. The CDR3 is 11 residues long. The CDR3 sequence: CASSMNQPQHF. As DNA, the CDR3 is TGTGCCAGCAGTATGAATCAGCCCCAGCATTTT.

This clonotype was recorded many times. The chain uses TRBV14 and TRBJ2-7; 7 positions match TRBD1. Trimming cost V 0 bases and J 3 bases; bases outside gene matches: 8. This CDR3 has 16 amino acids. Germline CDR1 is SGHDN and CDR2 is FVKESK. The CDR3 protein is CASSQDLSGGIYEQYF. CDR3 coding DNA: TGTGCCAGCAGCCAAGATTTGTCAGGGGGTATCTACGAGCAGTACTTC.

The V gene is TRBV13, the J gene TRBJ2-3; 8 bases match TRBD1. With V trimmed by 3 bases and J by 0 bases, 5 bases remained unmatched. CDR1 is PRHDT and CDR2 is FYEKMQ in the germline V gene (reference sequence). There are 16 residues in the CDR3. This chain's CDR3 is CASSFRTGPSTDTQYF. In DNA form, the CDR3 reads TGTGCCAGCAGCTTTCGGACAGGGCCCAGCACAGATACGCAGTATTTT.

This clonotype was recorded at least ten times. The genes are TRBV7-2 and TRBJ1-5; D unclear. From germline, CDR1 is SGHTA and CDR2 FQGNSA. V gave up 2 bases and J gave up 9 bases, with 17 bases separating them. The CDR3 consists of 15 residues. CDR3 bases: TGTGCCAGCAGCTTATTGTATTCGGGCCAACTGCCCCAGCATTTT. Translated: CASSLLYSGQLPQHF.

The chain carries TRBV7-6 and TRBJ2-1, with a possible D match to TRBD1 (5 bases). The CDR3 covers 16 residues. V was pared by 5 bases and J by 7 bases, with 21 bases between. Germline V CDR1 and CDR2: SGHVS, FNYEAQ. The CDR3 DNA is TGTGCCAGCAGCCTAAACTGGGGCCCAAAGGGAAATGAGCAGTTCTTC. This sequence encodes CASSLNWGPKGNEQFF.